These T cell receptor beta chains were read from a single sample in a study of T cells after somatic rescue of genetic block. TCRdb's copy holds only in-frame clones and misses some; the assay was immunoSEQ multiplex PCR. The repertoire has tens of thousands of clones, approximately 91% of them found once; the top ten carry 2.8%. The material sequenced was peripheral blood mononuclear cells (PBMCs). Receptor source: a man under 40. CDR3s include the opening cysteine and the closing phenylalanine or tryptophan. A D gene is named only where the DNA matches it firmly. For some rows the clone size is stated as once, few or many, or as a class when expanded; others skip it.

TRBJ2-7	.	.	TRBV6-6	TGTGCCAGCAGGGACCAGAGCTCCTACGAGCAGTACTTC	CASRDQSSYEQYF
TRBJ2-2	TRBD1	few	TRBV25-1	TGTGCCAGCAGTGAAGGGGACAGGGACACCGGGGAGCTGTTTTTT	CASSEGDRDTGELFF
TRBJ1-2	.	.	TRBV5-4	TGTGCCAGCAGCTTGGGGGGGTCTCACTATGGCTACACCTTC	CASSLGGSHYGYTF
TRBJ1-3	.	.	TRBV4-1	TGCGCCAGCAGCCAAGATCGAACAGCTCGGGCGGGCACCATATATTTT	CASSQDRTARAGTIYF
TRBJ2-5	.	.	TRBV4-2	TGTGCCAGCAGCCAGCTAAAGGGCACACGGGGGCAAGAGACCCAGTACTTC	CASSQLKGTRGQETQYF
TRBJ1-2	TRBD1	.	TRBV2	TGTGCCAGCAGTGCTAACAGGGGAGGAGGCTACACCTTC	CASSANRGGGYTF
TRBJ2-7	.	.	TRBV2	TGTGCCAGCAGTGTACGGGGGGCCAACTCCTACGAGCAGTACTTC	CASSVRGANSYEQYF
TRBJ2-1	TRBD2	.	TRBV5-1	TGCGCCAGCAGCCCCGGACTAGCGGGAGCCAAATCCTACAATGAGCAGTTCTTC	CASSPGLAGAKSYNEQFF
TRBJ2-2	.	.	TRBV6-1	TGTGCCAGCACGGGCAGGGGAAGCACCGGGGAGCTGTTTTTT	CASTGRGSTGELFF
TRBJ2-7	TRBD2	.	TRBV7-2	TGTGCCAGCAGCGTAGAGGGAACTAGCGGGAGGTTCTCCTACGAGCAGTACTTC	CASSVEGTSGRFSYEQYF
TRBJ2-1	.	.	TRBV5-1	TGCGCCAGCAGTACCGGGACCTCAGGGATCAATGAGCAGTTCTTC	CASSTGTSGINEQFF
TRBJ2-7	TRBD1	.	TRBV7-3	TGTGCCAGCAGCTTAACTGAGGACAGGGACCAGTACTTC	CASSLTEDRDQYF
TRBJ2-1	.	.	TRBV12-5	TGTGCTAGTGGTTTAAGGGATGAGCAGTTCTTC	CASGLRDEQFF
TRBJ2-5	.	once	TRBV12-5	TGTGCTAGTGGTTCCCCTCCTCCAAGAGGGGAGCAGTACTTC	CASGSPPPRGEQYF
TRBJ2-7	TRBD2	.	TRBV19	TGTGCCAGTAGTATTGGCGGGGGCTCCTACGAGCAGTACTTC	CASSIGGGSYEQYF
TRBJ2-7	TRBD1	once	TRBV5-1	TGCGCCAGCAGCGGTCAGACAGGGGCGGACGAGCAGTACTTC	CASSGQTGADEQYF
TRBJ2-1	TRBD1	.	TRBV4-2	TGTGCCAGCAGCCAAGCCGAACTAGGACAGGGCTCCTACAATGAGCAGTTCTTC	CASSQAELGQGSYNEQFF
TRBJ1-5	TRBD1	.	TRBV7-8	TGTGCCAGCAGCCATAGGTCGGCAGGGGGTAATAGCAATCAGCCCCAGCATTTT	CASSHRSAGGNSNQPQHF
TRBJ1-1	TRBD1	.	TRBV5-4	TGTGCCAGCAGCACGTTCCTAACAGGGGGCACTGAAGCTTTCTTT	CASSTFLTGGTEAFF
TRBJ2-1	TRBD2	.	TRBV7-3	TGTGCCAGCCGGTTAGCGGGCGGTACAGGAAAGCAGTTCTTC	CASRLAGGTGKQFF
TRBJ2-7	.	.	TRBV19	TGTGCCAGTAGTATCTCGGGGTTACCCTACGAGCAGTACTTC	CASSISGLPYEQYF
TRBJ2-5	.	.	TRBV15	TGTGCCACCAGCAGAGACCAGGAGACCCAGTACTTC	CATSRDQETQYF
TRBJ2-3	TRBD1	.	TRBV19	TGTGCCAGTAGTAGGACAGGGTCCTATTGGGATACGCAGTATTTT	CASSRTGSYWDTQYF
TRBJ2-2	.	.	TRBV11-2	TGTGCCAGCAGCCGACCACCTTGGACAGGGAGGGGCGGGGAGCTGTTTTTT	CASSRPPWTGRGGELFF
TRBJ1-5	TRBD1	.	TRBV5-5	TGTGCCAGCAGCTTGACAGGGGGGATAAACAATCAGCCCCAGCATTTT	CASSLTGGINNQPQHF
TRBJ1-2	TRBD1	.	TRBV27	TGTGCCAGCAGTTCCACAGGGGGCGGCAGCTATGGCTACACCTTC	CASSSTGGGSYGYTF